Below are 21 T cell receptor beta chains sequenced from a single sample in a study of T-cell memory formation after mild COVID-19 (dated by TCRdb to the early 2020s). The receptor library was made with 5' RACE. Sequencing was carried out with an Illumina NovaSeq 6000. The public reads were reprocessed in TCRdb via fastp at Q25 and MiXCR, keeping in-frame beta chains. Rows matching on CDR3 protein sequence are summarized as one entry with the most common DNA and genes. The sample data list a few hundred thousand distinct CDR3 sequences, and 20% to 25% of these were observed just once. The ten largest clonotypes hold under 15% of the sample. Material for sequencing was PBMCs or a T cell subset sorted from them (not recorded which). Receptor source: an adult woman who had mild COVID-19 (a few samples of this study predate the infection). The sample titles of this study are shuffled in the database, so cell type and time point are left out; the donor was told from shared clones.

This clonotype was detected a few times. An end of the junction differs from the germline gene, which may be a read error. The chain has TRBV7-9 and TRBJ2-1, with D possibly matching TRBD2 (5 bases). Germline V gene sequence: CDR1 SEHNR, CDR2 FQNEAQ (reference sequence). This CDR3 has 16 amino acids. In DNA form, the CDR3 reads TGTGCCGGCAGCTTAGACCCGGGGTTCCCCTCCGATGAGCAGTTCTTC. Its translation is CAGSLDPGFPSDEQFF.

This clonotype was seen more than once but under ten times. CDR3 sequence: CASARDIWNTEAFF. The DNA for the CDR3 is TGTGCCAGCGCCAGGGACATTTGGAACACTGAAGCTTTCTTT. The V and J genes are TRBV7-9 and TRBJ1-1; tentative D call: TRBD1 (6 bases). Germline CDR1 and CDR2: SEHNR and FQNEAQ (reference sequence). The CDR3 contains 14 residues. The ends were cut back, 8 bases at V and 1 base at J, with 14 bases in the middle.

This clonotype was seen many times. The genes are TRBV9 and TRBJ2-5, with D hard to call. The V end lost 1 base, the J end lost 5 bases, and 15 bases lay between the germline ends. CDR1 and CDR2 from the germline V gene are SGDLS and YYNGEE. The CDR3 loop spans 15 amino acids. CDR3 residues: CASSVTTGSGETQYF. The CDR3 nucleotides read TGTGCCAGCAGCGTAACGACCGGGTCCGGGGAGACCCAGTACTTC.

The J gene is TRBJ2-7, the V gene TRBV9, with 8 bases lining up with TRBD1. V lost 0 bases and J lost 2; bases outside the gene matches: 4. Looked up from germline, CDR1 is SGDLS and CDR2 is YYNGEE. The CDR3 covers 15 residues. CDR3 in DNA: TGTGCCAGCAGCGTAGGGGCGGACAGGGCCTACGAGCAGTACTTC. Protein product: CASSVGADRAYEQYF.

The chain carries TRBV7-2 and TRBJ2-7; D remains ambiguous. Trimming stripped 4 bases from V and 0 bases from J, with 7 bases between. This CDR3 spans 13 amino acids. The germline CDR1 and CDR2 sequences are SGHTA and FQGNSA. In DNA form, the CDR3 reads TGTGCCAGCAGCTCAGAGATCTCCTACGAGCAGTACTTC. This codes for CASSSEISYEQYF.

The CDR3 protein is CASRFTRALNQPQHF. DNA for the CDR3: TGTGCCAGCAGGTTCACCCGGGCCCTCAATCAGCCCCAGCATTTT. The chain couples TRBV6-6 to TRBJ1-5; D is unclear. V was shortened by 6 bases and J by 3 bases, with 15 bases between the two germline ends. The germline gives CDR1 MNHNY, CDR2 SVGAGI (reference sequence). The CDR3 consists of 15 residues.

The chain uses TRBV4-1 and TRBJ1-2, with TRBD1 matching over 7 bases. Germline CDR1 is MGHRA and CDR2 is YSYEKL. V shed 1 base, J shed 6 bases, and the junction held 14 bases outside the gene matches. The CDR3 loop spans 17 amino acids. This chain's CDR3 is CASSQGEWNRGPDGYTF. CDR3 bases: TGCGCCAGCAGCCAAGGAGAGTGGAACAGGGGTCCGGATGGCTACACCTTC.

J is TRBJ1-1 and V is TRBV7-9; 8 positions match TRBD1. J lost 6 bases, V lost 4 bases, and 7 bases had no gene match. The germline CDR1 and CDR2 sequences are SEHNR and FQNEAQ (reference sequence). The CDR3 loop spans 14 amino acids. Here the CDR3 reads CASSSGQATPEAFF. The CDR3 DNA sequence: TGTGCCAGCAGCTCGGGACAGGCAACTCCTGAAGCTTTCTTT.

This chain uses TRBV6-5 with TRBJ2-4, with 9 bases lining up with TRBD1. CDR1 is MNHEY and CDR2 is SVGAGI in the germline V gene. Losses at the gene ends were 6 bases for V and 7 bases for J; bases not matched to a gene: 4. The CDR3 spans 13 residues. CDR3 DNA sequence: TGTGCCAGCAGCCGCGGGACAGGGAACATTCAGTACTTC. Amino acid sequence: CASSRGTGNIQYF.

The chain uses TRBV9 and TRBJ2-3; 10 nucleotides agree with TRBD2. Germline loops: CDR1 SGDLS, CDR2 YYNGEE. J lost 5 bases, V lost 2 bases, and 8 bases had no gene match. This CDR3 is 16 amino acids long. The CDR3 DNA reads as TGTGCCAGCAGCGTTATTAGCGGGGGGAACGGAGATACGCAGTATTTT. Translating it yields CASSVISGGNGDTQYF.

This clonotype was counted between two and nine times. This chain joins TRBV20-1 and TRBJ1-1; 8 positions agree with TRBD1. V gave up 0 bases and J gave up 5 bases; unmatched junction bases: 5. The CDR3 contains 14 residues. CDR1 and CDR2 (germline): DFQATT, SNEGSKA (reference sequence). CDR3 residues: CSARETGGITEAFF. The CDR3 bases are TGCAGTGCTAGAGAAACAGGGGGAATAACTGAAGCTTTCTTT.

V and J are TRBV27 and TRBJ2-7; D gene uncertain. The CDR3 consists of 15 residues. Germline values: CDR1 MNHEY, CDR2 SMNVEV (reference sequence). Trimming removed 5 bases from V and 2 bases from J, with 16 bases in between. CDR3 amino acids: CASSPAGAIPYEQYF. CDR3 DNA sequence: TGTGCCAGCAGTCCTGCCGGAGCGATTCCCTACGAGCAGTACTTC.

The CDR3 region has the DNA TGTGCCACCAGTGGGAAGGGCGGTCAGCCCCAGCATTTT. The encoded protein is CATSGKGGQPQHF. The V gene is TRBV24-1, the J gene TRBJ1-5; the D is unclear. Germline lookup yields CDR1 KGHDR and CDR2 SFDVKD. Trimming shortened V by 5 bases and J by 6 bases, and 10 bases separated the two germline ends. This CDR3 comprises 13 residues.

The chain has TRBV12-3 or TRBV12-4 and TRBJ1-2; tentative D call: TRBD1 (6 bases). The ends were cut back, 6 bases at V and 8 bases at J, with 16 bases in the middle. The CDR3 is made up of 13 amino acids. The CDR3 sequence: CASREVGGVGYTF. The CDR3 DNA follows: TGTGCCAGCAGGGAGGTAGGGGGGGTCGGCTACACCTTC.

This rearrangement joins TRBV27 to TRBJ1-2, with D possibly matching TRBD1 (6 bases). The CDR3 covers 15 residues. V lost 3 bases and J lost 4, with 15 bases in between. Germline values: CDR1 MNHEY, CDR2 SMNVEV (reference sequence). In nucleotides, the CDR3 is TGTGCCAGCAGTTTTCTCGGGCAGGGGAGCTATGGCTACACCTTC. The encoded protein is CASSFLGQGSYGYTF.

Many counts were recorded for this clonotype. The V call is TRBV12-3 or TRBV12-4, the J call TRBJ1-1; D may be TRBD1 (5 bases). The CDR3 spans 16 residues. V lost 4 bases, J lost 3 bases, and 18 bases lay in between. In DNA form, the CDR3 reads TGTGCCAGCAGTTCCGGGCCCTCCCGGGGGGACACTGAAGCTTTCTTT. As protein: CASSSGPSRGDTEAFF.

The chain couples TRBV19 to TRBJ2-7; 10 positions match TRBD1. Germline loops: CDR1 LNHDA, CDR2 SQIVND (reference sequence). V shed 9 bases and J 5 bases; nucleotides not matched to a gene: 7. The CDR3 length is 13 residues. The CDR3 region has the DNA TGTGCCAGCCGGAGGACAGGGGGTCACGAGCAGTACTTC. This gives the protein CASRRTGGHEQYF.

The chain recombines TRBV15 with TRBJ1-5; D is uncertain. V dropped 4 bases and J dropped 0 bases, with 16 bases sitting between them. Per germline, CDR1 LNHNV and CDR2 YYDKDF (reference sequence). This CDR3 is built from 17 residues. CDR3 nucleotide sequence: TGTGCCACCAGCATGGGGTCGGCGGGTGGTAGCAATCAGCCCCAGCATTTT. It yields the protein CATSMGSAGGSNQPQHF.

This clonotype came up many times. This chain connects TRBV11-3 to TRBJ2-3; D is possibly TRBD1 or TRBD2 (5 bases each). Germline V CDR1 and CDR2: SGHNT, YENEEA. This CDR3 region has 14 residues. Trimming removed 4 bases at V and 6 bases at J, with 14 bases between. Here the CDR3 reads CASSSPSRADTQYF. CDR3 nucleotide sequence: TGTGCCAGCAGCTCCCCTAGCAGGGCCGATACGCAGTATTTT.

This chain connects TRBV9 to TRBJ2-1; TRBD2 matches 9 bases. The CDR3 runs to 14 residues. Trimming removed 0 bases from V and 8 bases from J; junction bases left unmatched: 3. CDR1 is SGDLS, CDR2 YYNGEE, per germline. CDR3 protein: CASSVGGGAYEQFF. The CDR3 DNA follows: TGTGCCAGCAGCGTAGGCGGGGGGGCGTATGAGCAGTTCTTC. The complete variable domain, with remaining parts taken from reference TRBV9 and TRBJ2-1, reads DSGVTQTPKHLITATGQRVTLRCSPRSGDLSVYWYQQSLDQGLQFLIQYYNGEERAKGNILERFSAQQFPDLHSELNLSSLELGDSALYFCASSVGGGAYEQFFGPGTRLTVL.

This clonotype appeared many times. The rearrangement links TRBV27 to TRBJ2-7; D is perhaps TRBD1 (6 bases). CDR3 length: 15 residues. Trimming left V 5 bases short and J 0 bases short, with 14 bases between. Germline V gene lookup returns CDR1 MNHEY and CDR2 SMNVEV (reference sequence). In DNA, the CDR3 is TGTGCCAGCAGTAGGACAGCTCAAAGCTCCTACGAGCAGTACTTC. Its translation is CASSRTAQSSYEQYF.